Sequencing of this T cell receptor beta chain was carried out in a study of early T cells in non-severe SARS-CoV-2 infection. The study's findings and limits: The study's VDJdb matching favored anti-spike CD8 responses and missed private and CD4 specificities.

TCRdb fed the 5' RACE reads into MiXCR, producing one record per CDR3 protein. Of some 30,000 distinct CDR3 sequences listed, 5% to 6% were seen once; the top ten hold over 5%. This clonotype was recorded many times. The antigen is not known. The clonotype was recovered from an adult who was a healthcare worker with PCR-confirmed SARS-CoV-2 infection or an uninfected control (not recorded which). What was sequenced was whole blood.

The DNA for the CDR3 is TGTGCCAGTAGTGCTAGCGGGAGAGGCGAGACCCAGTACTTC. Translated, it gives CASSASGRGETQYF. The chain recombines TRBV19 with TRBJ2-5, with 10 bases aligning to TRBD2. CDR1 and CDR2 from the germline V gene are LNHDA and SQIVND (reference sequence). V shed 5 bases, J shed 5 bases, and the junction held 5 bases outside the gene matches. This CDR3 is 14 amino acids long.